Listed below are T cell receptor beta chains from one sample, sequenced in a study of naive and memory T cell subsets. TCRdb re-called the 5' RACE reads through MiXCR, storing one row per CDR3 protein. The sample lists some 60,000 distinct CDR3 sequences, 6% to 8.5% seen once, with roughly 8.9% in the top ten. The origin of the receptors is a female donor in good health. The CDR3 runs from the conserved cysteine through the conserved F or W. A D gene is named only where the DNA matches it firmly. Clone size is shown for a subset of rows, as once, few, many or a class of expanded clone.

J gene: TRBJ1-1; V gene: TRBV7-9; D gene: .; clone size: few; CDR3 DNA: TGTGCCAGCAGCTTGATGGATGAAACTGAAGCTTTCTTT; CDR3 protein: CASSLMDETEAFF
J gene: TRBJ1-1; V gene: TRBV20-1; D gene: .; clone size: many; CDR3 DNA: TGCAGTGCTAGAGATCTACGGAGGAACACTGAAGCTTTCTTT; CDR3 protein: CSARDLRRNTEAFF
J gene: TRBJ1-3; V gene: TRBV4-2; D gene: .; clone size: many; CDR3 DNA: TGTGCCAGCAGCCATCCCCCTGGGGACTCTGGAAACACCATATATTTT; CDR3 protein: CASSHPPGDSGNTIYF
J gene: TRBJ2-5; V gene: TRBV4-2; D gene: .; clone size: few; CDR3 DNA: TGTGCCAGCAGCCCATCGGAGGGGAAAGAGACCCAGTACTTC; CDR3 protein: CASSPSEGKETQYF
J gene: TRBJ2-3; V gene: TRBV27; D gene: .; clone size: .; CDR3 DNA: TGTGCCAGCAAGCGGTCTAGCACAGATACGCAGTATTTT; CDR3 protein: CASKRSSTDTQYF
J gene: TRBJ1-5; V gene: TRBV2; D gene: .; clone size: .; CDR3 DNA: TGTGCCAGCAGTTTTGGCTCCCTAAGGAATCAGCCCCAGCATTTT; CDR3 protein: CASSFGSLRNQPQHF
J gene: TRBJ2-1; V gene: TRBV6-2/TRBV6-3; D gene: .; clone size: many; CDR3 DNA: TGTGCCAGCAGTTACGGCGGGCGGGGATGGAGGAATGAGCAGTTCTTC; CDR3 protein: CASSYGGRGWRNEQFF
J gene: TRBJ2-7; V gene: TRBV20-1; D gene: .; clone size: .; CDR3 DNA: TGCAGTGCTTCAGCCCCCCGTTCGGGTACCTACGAGCAGTACTTC; CDR3 protein: CSASAPRSGTYEQYF
J gene: TRBJ2-5; V gene: TRBV7-2; D gene: TRBD2; clone size: few; CDR3 DNA: TGTGCCAGCAGCTTAGGGCGGGGGGGCATAGAGACCCAGTACTTC; CDR3 protein: CASSLGRGGIETQYF
J gene: TRBJ2-3; V gene: TRBV4-3; D gene: .; clone size: many; CDR3 DNA: TGCGCCAGCAGCCAAGAATACGCGGGCCTGGATACGCAGTATTTT; CDR3 protein: CASSQEYAGLDTQYF
J gene: TRBJ2-2; V gene: TRBV19; D gene: TRBD1; clone size: many; CDR3 DNA: TGTGCCAGTACGCCAAGACACAGGGGGCAGGCCGGGGAGCTGTTTTTT; CDR3 protein: CASTPRHRGQAGELFF
J gene: TRBJ2-3; V gene: TRBV10-3; D gene: .; clone size: many; CDR3 DNA: TGTGCCATCAGTGAGTCCCAGGTCACAGATACGCAGTATTTT; CDR3 protein: CAISESQVTDTQYF
J gene: TRBJ1-3; V gene: TRBV28; D gene: .; clone size: many; CDR3 DNA: TGTGCCAGCACCCGCGGGACCTCTGGAAACACCATATATTTT; CDR3 protein: CASTRGTSGNTIYF
J gene: TRBJ1-1; V gene: TRBV5-1; D gene: .; clone size: .; CDR3 DNA: TGCGCCAGCAGCTTGGCTATGGCGACTGAAGCTTTCTTT; CDR3 protein: CASSLAMATEAFF
J gene: TRBJ2-7; V gene: TRBV9; D gene: .; clone size: many; CDR3 DNA: TGTGCCAGCAGCGCGACCTACGAGCAGTACTTC; CDR3 protein: CASSATYEQYF
J gene: TRBJ1-5; V gene: TRBV7-2; D gene: .; clone size: .; CDR3 DNA: TGTGCCAGCAGCTTGGGCGACCGAGCAAATCAGCCCCAGCATTTT; CDR3 protein: CASSLGDRANQPQHF
J gene: TRBJ2-3; V gene: TRBV20-1; D gene: TRBD1; clone size: .; CDR3 DNA: TGCAGTTTTGACAGGGGATCGACAGATACGCAGTATTTT; CDR3 protein: CSFDRGSTDTQYF
J gene: TRBJ2-3; V gene: TRBV19; D gene: TRBD2; clone size: few; CDR3 DNA: TGTGCCAGTAGTATACTCCTAGCGGGGGGCACAGATACGCAGTATTTT; CDR3 protein: CASSILLAGGTDTQYF
J gene: TRBJ2-5; V gene: TRBV7-2; D gene: .; clone size: once; CDR3 DNA: TGTGCCAGCAGCTTAGGGCCAGGGACCCAGTACTTC; CDR3 protein: CASSLGPGTQYF
J gene: TRBJ1-1; V gene: TRBV20-1; D gene: .; clone size: many; CDR3 DNA: TGCAGTGCTAGAGATCGCGGGGCGCGGACTGAAGCTTTCTTT; CDR3 protein: CSARDRGARTEAFF
J gene: TRBJ2-7; V gene: TRBV6-2/TRBV6-3; D gene: .; clone size: few; CDR3 DNA: TGTGCCAGCAGCTCCAGCTCCTACGAGCAGTACTTC; CDR3 protein: CASSSSSYEQYF
J gene: TRBJ1-2; V gene: TRBV12-3/TRBV12-4; D gene: .; clone size: many; CDR3 DNA: TGTGCCAGCAGTTTAGCGCCGGCAGGGGTTCGGTATGGCTACACCTTC; CDR3 protein: CASSLAPAGVRYGYTF